This T cell receptor beta chain was retrieved from a study of regulatory T cells in long-lasting Graves disease. Study details: Antithyroid drugs had been given to newly diagnosed Graves' patients for under 3 months. Study-level points and caveats: Having only a small sample size may have limited accuracy. Thyroid tissue was not sampled; only peripheral blood was.

As to time point: newly diagnosed GD, antithyroid drugs for less than 3 months. TCR sequences were obtained from RNA taken from PBMCs. There are many counts of this clonotype. Antigen: not known. The CDR3 runs to 14 residues. Trimming took off 3 bases at V and 1 base at J, with 9 bases between the two ends. Germline-derived CDR1 and CDR2 are SGHTA and FQGTGA. Arm-PCR of CDR3 regions with iRepertoire HTBI primers generated TCR beta libraries. TCRdb fed the multiplex PCR reads into MiXCR, producing one record per CDR3 protein. Here the sample spans 500,000 to 700,000 distinct CDR3 sequences, about 16% being singletons. These data were also reused for a study on T cells in Graves' hyperthyroidism and ophthalmopathy.

The sample consisted of peripheral blood mononuclear cells (PBMCs), taken at new diagnosis, from a patient treated with antithyroid drugs. The rearrangement joins TRBV7-3 to TRBJ2-5; maybe TRBD1 (6 bases). This sequence originates from a woman between 25 and 40 years old with Graves disease. The CDR3 region is CASSLTGLQETQYF. DNA for the CDR3: TGTGCCAGCAGCTTGACAGGACTCCAAGAGACCCAGTACTTC.